This TCR beta chain was recovered during a study of shared clonotypes between healthy human individuals. Naive CD4+ cells were CD45RA-selected; the remaining cells were memory. The assay ran at deep level. The table came from immunoSEQ multiplex PCR; TCRdb's copy has only in-frame clones and leaves some out. The sample holds more than 550,000 clones; over 60% are singletons and the top ten take around 1.8%. This CDR3 spans 13 amino acids. Trimming took 5 bases from V and 7 from J; bases not matched to a gene: 5. CDR1 MDHEN and CDR2 SYDVKM come from the germline V gene. The sample comprised memory CD4+ T cells sorted from blood. Noted subset: CD45RA-negative fraction. The TCR sequence derives from a woman younger than 45 in good health. The chain uses TRBV28 and TRBJ2-1, with TRBD1 identical over 7 bases. CDR3 nucleotides: TGTGCCAGCAGTCTGACAGGGTCGAATGAGCAGTTCTTC. Residues: CASSLTGSNEQFF.